This T cell receptor beta chain was identified during a study of OX40 agonist ivuxolimab in advanced cancers. Study in general: Hepatocellular carcinoma, melanoma, renal cell or head and neck cancer occurred in dose-escalation patients.

General observations from the study: Undetermined was the antigen specificity of the expanded peripheral T cells. Relatively little clonal expansion, among the lowest observed, appeared in partial responders at 0.1-3.0 mg/kg.

On this clone: The target antigen is unknown.

Germline loops: CDR1 SGHTS, CDR2 YDEGEE. CDR3 size: 16 residues. V lost 0 bases to trimming and J lost 8 bases; unmatched junction nucleotides: 9. Libraries were prepared by immunoSEQ multiplex PCR; TCRdb keeps only in-frame clonotypes and omits some of them. The data show about 79,000 clones, about nine tenths seen once. Sample: CD4+ or CD8+ T cells sorted from blood, taken in a trial of the OX40 agonist ivuxolimab. The source of this sequence is an adult with an advanced solid tumor such as melanoma, head and neck, liver or kidney cancer. The chain is built from TRBV5-8 and TRBJ1-4; 8 bases are a match to TRBD1. As DNA, the CDR3 is TGTGCCAGCAGCTTGGTAGTGTTGGACAGGGTCGAAAAACTGTTTTTT. This encodes CASSLVVLDRVEKLFF.